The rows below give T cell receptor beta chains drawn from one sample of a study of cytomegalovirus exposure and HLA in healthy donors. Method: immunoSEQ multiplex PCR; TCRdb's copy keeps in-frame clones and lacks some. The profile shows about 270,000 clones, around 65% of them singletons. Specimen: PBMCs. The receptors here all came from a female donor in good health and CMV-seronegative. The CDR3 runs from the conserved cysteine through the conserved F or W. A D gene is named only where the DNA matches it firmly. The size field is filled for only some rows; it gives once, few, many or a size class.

TGTGCCAGCAGCCGGGGTTGGGGGGGGTCGAACACCGGGGAGCTGTTTTTT CASSRGWGGSNTGELFF 17 TRBJ2-2 TRBD2 TRBV5-4 few
TGTGCCAGCGTCCTCGAGCCCGCCTACACAGATACGCAGTATTTT CASVLEPAYTDTQYF 15 TRBJ2-3 NA TRBV6-1 NA
TGTGCCAGCAGCCGACAGGGGGTAGGACCCCAGCATTTT CASSRQGVGPQHF 13 TRBJ1-5 TRBD1 TRBV5-5 NA
TGTTCCAGCAGCTACAGGGTTTACGAGCAGTACTTC CSSSYRVYEQYF 12 TRBJ2-7 NA TRBV7-9 few
TGTGCCAGCAGCTTGGAGCTAGGGGGCGCAAACGGGGAGCTGTTTTTT CASSLELGGANGELFF 16 TRBJ2-2 TRBD1 TRBV5-6 NA
TGCGCCAGCAGCCAAGAGAGGGCTAATGAAAAACTGTTTTTT CASSQERANEKLFF 14 TRBJ1-4 NA TRBV4-1 NA
TGTGCCAGCAGTTACTCTAATTGGAACACCGGGGAGCTGTTTTTT CASSYSNWNTGELFF 15 TRBJ2-2 NA TRBV6-5 NA
TGTGCCAGCAGCTTAGTTCTCAGGGTGAACACTGAAGCTTTCTTT CASSLVLRVNTEAFF 15 TRBJ1-1 NA TRBV7-9 few
TGTGCCAGCAGCCCTCCGGGCGGGTCTACGCAGTATTTT CASSPPGGSTQYF 13 TRBJ2-3 NA TRBV7-2 NA
TGTGCCAGCATCGGACTAGGAGCGCAGTATTTT CASIGLGAQYF 11 TRBJ2-3 TRBD2 TRBV6-5 NA
TGTGCCAGCAGCTTGTTCAGCCAAGGGACAGGAGGCTACACCTTC CASSLFSQGTGGYTF 15 TRBJ1-2 TRBD1 TRBV5-4 NA
TGTGCCAGCAGTGAAACGGCGGGGGCCACAGATACGCAGTATTTT CASSETAGATDTQYF 15 TRBJ2-3 NA TRBV2 NA
TGTGCCAGCAGCACCTGGACAGGTCATAACTATGGCTACACCTTC CASSTWTGHNYGYTF 15 TRBJ1-2 TRBD1 TRBV5-6 once
TGTGCCACCAGCAGAGAGACTTTAAGTCGGAATGAGCAGTTCTTC CATSRETLSRNEQFF 15 TRBJ2-1 NA TRBV15 NA
TGTGCCAGCAGCTTAGCAGGGACTGGAACCAAGTACTTC CASSLAGTGTKYF 13 TRBJ2-7 NA TRBV11-2 NA
TGTGCCAGCAGTTTCCGCCGAGCGGGAGCCGGCGAGCAGTACTTC CASSFRRAGAGEQYF 15 TRBJ2-7 TRBD2 TRBV6-5 once
TGTGCCAGCTCACCACACCAGGGCGCGGCTGAAGCTTTCTTT CASSPHQGAAEAFF 14 TRBJ1-1 NA TRBV18 NA
TGTGCCAGTAGTATGTCAGGGGGCACCGGGGAGCTGTTTTTT CASSMSGGTGELFF 14 TRBJ2-2 TRBD1 TRBV19 NA
TGCGCCAGCAGCTTGGATCCGGGGGAAAATACGCAGTATTTT CASSLDPGENTQYF 14 TRBJ2-3 NA TRBV5-1 NA
TGTGCCAGCAGCCTAACAGGGAAGGCAGATACGCAGTATTTT CASSLTGKADTQYF 14 TRBJ2-3 NA TRBV7-2 NA
TGTGCCAGCAACCAAGGCGGGGGATACTCTGGAAACACCATATATTTT CASNQGGGYSGNTIYF 16 TRBJ1-3 NA TRBV28 NA
TGTGCCAGCAGTCCCGAGGTTGGGCCCCAGCATTTT CASSPEVGPQHF 12 TRBJ1-5 NA TRBV6-1 NA
TGCGCCAGCAGTGGAGGCCGAGGCCTCCTTTACGAGCAGTACTTC CASSGGRGLLYEQYF 15 TRBJ2-7 NA TRBV10-1 NA
TGTGCCAGCAGGCTGGGGACAGGGAGATACGAGCAGTACTTC CASRLGTGRYEQYF 14 TRBJ2-7 TRBD1 TRBV28 NA
TGTGCCTGGACTAGCGGGAGTAGCACGGATACGCAGTATTTT CAWTSGSSTDTQYF 14 TRBJ2-3 TRBD2 TRBV30 NA
TGTGCCAGTAGGTCGGACAAATATAACTATGGCTACACCTTC CASRSDKYNYGYTF 14 TRBJ1-2 NA TRBV19 NA
TGCGCCAGCAGCCAACCAATTCGGGGAAATAGCAATCAGCCCCAGCATTTT CASSQPIRGNSNQPQHF 17 TRBJ1-5 NA TRBV4-1 NA
TGTGCCAGCAGCTTCCCGGGGGGAGCAGGCTACGAGCAGTACTTC CASSFPGGAGYEQYF 15 TRBJ2-7 TRBD2 TRBV7-8 NA
TGCGCCAGCAGATTTGAGGGGGGGGCCTACGAGCAGTACTTC CASRFEGGAYEQYF 14 TRBJ2-7 NA TRBV5-1 NA
TGTGCCAGCACCGGGACAGAAAACACTGAAGCTTTCTTT CASTGTENTEAFF 13 TRBJ1-1 TRBD1 TRBV6-5 NA
TGCGCCAGCAGCCAAGGCCTAGGAGGGGAGACCCAGTACTTC CASSQGLGGETQYF 14 TRBJ2-5 NA TRBV4-1 NA